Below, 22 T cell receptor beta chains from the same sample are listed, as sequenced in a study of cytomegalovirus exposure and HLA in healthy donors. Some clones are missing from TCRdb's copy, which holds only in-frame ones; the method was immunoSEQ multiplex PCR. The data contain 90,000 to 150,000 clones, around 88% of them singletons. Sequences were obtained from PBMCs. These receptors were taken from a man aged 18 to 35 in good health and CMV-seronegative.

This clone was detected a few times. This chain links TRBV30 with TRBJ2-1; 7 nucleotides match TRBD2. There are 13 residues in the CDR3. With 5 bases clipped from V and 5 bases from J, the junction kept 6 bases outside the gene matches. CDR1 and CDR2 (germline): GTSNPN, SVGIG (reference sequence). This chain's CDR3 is CAWSSGNNNEQFF. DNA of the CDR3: TGTGCCTGGTCGAGCGGGAACAACAATGAGCAGTTCTTC.

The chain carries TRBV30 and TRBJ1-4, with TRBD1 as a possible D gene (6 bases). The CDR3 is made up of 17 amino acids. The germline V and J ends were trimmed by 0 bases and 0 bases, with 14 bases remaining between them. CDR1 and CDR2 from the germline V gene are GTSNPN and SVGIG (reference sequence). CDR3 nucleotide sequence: TGTGCCTGGAGTGTATCCCGGACAGCATCAACTAATGAAAAACTGTTTTTT. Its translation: CAWSVSRTASTNEKLFF.

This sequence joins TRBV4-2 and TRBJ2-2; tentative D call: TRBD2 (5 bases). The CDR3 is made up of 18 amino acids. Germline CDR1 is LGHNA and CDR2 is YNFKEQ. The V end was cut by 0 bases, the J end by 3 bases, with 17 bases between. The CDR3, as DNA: TGTGCCAGCAGCCAAGATCTTGGTGTTGGACTTCACACCGGGGAGCTGTTTTTT. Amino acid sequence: CASSQDLGVGLHTGELFF.

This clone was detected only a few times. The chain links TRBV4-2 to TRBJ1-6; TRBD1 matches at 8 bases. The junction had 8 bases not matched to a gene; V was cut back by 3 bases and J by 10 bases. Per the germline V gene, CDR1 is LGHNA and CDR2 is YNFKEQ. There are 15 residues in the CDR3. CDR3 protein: CASSHPDRDGSPLHF. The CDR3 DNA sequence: TGTGCCAGCAGCCATCCGGACAGGGATGGGTCACCCCTCCACTTT.

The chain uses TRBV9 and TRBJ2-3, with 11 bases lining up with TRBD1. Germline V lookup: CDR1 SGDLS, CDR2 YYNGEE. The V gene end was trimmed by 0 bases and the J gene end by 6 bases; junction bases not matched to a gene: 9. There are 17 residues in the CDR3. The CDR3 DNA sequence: TGTGCCAGCAGCGTAGCCCCGGACAGGGGGCGCGGGGATACGCAGTATTTT. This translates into CASSVAPDRGRGDTQYF.

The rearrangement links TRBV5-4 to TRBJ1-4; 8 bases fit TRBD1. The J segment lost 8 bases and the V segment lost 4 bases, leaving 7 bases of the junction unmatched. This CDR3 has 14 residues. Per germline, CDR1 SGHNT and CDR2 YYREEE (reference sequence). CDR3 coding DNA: TGTGCCAGCAGCCCGGGACAGGTGACCGAAAAACTGTTTTTT. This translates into CASSPGQVTEKLFF.

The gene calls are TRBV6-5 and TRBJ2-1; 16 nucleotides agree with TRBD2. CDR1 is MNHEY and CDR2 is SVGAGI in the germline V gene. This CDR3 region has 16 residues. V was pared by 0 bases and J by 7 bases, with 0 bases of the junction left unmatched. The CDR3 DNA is TGTGCCAGCAGTTACTCGGGACTAGCGGGGGGGAATGAGCAGTTCTTC. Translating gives CASSYSGLAGGNEQFF.

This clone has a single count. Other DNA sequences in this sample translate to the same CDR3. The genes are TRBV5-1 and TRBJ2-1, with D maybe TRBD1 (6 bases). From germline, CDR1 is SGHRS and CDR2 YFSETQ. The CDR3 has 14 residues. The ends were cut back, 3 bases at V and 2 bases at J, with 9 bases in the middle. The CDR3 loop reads CASSYRTAYNEQFF. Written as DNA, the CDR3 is TGCGCCAGCAGCTACCGGACAGCCTACAATGAGCAGTTCTTC.

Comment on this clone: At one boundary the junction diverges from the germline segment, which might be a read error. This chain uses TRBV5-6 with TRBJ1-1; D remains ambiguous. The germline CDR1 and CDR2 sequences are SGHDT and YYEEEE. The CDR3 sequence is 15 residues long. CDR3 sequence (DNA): TGTGTCAGCAGCTTGGTGGGCCGGGGTAGCACTGAAGCTTTCTTT. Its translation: CVSSLVGRGSTEAFF.

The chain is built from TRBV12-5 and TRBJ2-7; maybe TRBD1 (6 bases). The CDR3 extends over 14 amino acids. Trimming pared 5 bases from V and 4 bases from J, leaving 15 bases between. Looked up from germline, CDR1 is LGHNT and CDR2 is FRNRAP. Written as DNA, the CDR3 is TGTGCTAGTGGTCCGGGGACAAGGGGGTACGAGCAGTACTTC. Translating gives CASGPGTRGYEQYF.

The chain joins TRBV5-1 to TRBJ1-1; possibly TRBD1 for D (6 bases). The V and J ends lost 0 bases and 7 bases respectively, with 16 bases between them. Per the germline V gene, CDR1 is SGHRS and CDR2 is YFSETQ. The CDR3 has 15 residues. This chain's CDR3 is CASSLVQGITSEAFF. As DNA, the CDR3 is TGCGCCAGCAGCTTGGTCCAGGGGATCACCAGTGAAGCTTTCTTT.

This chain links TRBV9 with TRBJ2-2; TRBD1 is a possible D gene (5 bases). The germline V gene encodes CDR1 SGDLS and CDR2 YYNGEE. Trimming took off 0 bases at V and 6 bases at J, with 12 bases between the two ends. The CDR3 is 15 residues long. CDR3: CASSVVGGAPGELFF. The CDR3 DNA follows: TGTGCCAGCAGCGTAGTAGGTGGGGCCCCCGGGGAGCTGTTTTTT.

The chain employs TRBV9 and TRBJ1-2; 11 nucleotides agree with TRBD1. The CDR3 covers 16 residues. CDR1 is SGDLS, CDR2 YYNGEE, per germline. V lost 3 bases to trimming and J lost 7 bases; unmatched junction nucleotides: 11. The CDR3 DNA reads TGTGCCAGCAGCGACCGGGACAGGGGGTACGAGAGTGGCTACACCTTC. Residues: CASSDRDRGYESGYTF.

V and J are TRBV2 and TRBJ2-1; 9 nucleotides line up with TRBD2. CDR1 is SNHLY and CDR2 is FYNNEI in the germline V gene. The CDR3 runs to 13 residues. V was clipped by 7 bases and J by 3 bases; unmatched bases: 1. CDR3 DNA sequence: TGTGCCAGCACTAGCGGGAACTACAATGAGCAGTTCTTC. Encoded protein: CASTSGNYNEQFF.

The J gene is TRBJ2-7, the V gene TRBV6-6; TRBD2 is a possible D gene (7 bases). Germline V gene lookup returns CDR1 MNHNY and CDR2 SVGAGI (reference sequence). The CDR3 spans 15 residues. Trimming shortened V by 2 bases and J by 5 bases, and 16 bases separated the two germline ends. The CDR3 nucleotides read TGTGCCAGCAGTTACACAAGGGGGGGGCCAGACGAGCAGTACTTC. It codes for CASSYTRGGPDEQYF.

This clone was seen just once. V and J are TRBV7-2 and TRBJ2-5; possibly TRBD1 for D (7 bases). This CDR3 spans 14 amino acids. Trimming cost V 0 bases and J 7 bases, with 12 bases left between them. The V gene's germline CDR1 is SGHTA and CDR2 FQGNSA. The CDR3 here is CASSLAGQGGTQYF. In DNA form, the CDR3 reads TGTGCCAGCAGCTTAGCAGGGCAGGGGGGGACCCAGTACTTC.

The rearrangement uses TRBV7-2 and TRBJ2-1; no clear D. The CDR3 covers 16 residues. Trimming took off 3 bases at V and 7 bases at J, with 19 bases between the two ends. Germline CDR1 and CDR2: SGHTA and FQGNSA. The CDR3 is CASSFPGFSPENEQFF. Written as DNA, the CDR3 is TGTGCCAGCAGCTTTCCCGGGTTCTCCCCCGAGAATGAGCAGTTCTTC.

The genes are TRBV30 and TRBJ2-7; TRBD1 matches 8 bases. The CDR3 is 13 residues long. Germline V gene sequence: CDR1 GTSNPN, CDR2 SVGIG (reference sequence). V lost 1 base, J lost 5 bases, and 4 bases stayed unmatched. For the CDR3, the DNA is TGTGCCTGGAGTGCGACAGGGGCCAACGAGCAGTACTTC. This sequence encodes CAWSATGANEQYF.

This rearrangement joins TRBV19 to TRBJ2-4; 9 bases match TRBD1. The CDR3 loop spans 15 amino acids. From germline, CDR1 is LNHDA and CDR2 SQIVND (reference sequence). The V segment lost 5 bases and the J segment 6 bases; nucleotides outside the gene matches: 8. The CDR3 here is CASSAQGAAGNIQYF. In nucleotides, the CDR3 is TGTGCCAGTAGTGCACAGGGGGCTGCTGGAAACATTCAGTACTTC.

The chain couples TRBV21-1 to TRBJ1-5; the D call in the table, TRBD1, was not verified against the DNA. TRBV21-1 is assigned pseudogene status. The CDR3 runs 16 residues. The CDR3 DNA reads TGTGCCAGCAGACTACAGACAGGGCACAGCAATCAGCCCCAGCATTTT. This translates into CASRLQTGHSNQPQHF.

CDR3 protein: CAWSPIQGRVVETQYF. The CDR3 nucleotides are TGTGCCTGGAGTCCAATACAGGGACGCGTGGTAGAGACCCAGTACTTC. The rearrangement joins TRBV30 to TRBJ2-5; maybe TRBD1 (6 bases). CDR1 and CDR2 (germline): GTSNPN, SVGIG (reference sequence). The CDR3 has 16 residues. V dropped 2 bases and J dropped 4 bases, with 20 bases sitting between them.

The CDR3 sequence is CASTVTGANTEAFF. The CDR3 coding sequence is TGCGCCAGCACCGTGACAGGAGCAAACACTGAAGCTTTCTTT. The chain is built from TRBV5-1 and TRBJ1-1; TRBD1 might be the D (6 bases). In germline, CDR1 is SGHRS, CDR2 YFSETQ. The V end was cut by 6 bases, the J end by 2 bases, with 14 bases between. CDR3 size: 14 residues.